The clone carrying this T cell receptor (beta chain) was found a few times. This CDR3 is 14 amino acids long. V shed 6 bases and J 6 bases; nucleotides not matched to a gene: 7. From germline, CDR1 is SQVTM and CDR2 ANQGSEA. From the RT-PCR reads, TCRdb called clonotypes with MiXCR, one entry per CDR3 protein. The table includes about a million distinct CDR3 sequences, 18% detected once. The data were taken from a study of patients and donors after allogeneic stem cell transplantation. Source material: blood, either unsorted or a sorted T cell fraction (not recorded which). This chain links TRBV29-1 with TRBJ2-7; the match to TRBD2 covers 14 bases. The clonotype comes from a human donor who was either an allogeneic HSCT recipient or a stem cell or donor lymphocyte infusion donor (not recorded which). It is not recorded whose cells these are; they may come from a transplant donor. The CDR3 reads CSVLGLAGDREQYF. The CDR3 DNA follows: TGCAGCGTCCTGGGACTAGCGGGAGATCGCGAGCAGTACTTC.